A selection of T cell receptor beta chains follows, all from one sample in a study of identical twins. Using its own MiXCR run on the 5' RACE reads, TCRdb lists one record per CDR3 protein. The repertoire has around 280,000 distinct CDR3 sequences, approximately 8% of them found once; the top ten carry around 2.1%. The same sample was also used in a study of yellow fever vaccine responses in identical twins.

Sequences were obtained from memory (CD45RO+) T cells sorted from blood. The source of these receptors is a young woman in good health. CDR3s include the opening cysteine and the closing phenylalanine or tryptophan. A D gene is named only where the DNA matches it firmly. Size tells how often a clone was seen (once, few, many) or the class of an expanded clone, and some rows leave it out.

D gene,V gene,clone size,CDR3 length,J gene,CDR3 protein,CDR3 DNA
NA,TRBV6-4,many,14,TRBJ2-3,CASSEGAGTDTQYF,TGTGCCAGCAGTGAAGGGGCAGGCACAGATACGCAGTATTTT
NA,TRBV5-1,many,14,TRBJ1-2,CASSLDGAGYGYTF,TGCGCCAGCAGCTTGGATGGGGCTGGCTATGGCTACACCTTC
TRBD2,TRBV20-1,NA,15,TRBJ2-1,CSAAMGRGAANEQFF,TGCAGTGCTGCAATGGGGCGGGGGGCGGCAAATGAGCAGTTCTTC
TRBD1,TRBV20-1,many,14,TRBJ1-2,CSARETGGIYGYTF,TGCAGTGCTAGAGAGACAGGGGGCATCTATGGCTACACCTTC
NA,TRBV3-1,few,14,TRBJ1-4,CASSLGQTKEKLFF,TGTGCCAGCAGCCTCGGTCAGACGAAGGAAAAACTGTTTTTT
NA,TRBV6-5,few,11,TRBJ1-2,CASSYKGGYTF,TGTGCCAGCAGTTACAAAGGTGGCTACACCTTC
NA,TRBV7-3,few,15,TRBJ2-1,CASSLGTADLNEQFF,TGTGCCAGCAGCCTCGGGACCGCGGATCTCAATGAGCAGTTCTTC
TRBD1,TRBV10-3,few,15,TRBJ1-2,CAISATGAISYGYTF,TGTGCCATCAGCGCGACAGGGGCAATAAGCTATGGCTACACCTTC
NA,TRBV3-1,few,16,TRBJ2-2,CASSQGALIPTGELFF,TGTGCCAGCAGCCAAGGAGCCCTGATACCCACCGGGGAGCTGTTTTTT
TRBD2,TRBV6-4,NA,15,TRBJ2-2,CASSEGSGGPGELFF,TGTGCCAGCAGTGAAGGTAGCGGGGGACCCGGGGAGCTGTTTTTT
NA,TRBV6-2/TRBV6-3,NA,14,TRBJ1-5,CASSYGFSNQPQHF,TGTGCCAGCAGTTATGGTTTTAGCAATCAGCCCCAGCATTTT
TRBD2,TRBV20-1,few,14,TRBJ2-1,CSARGLAENNEQFF,TGCAGTGCTAGAGGGCTAGCGGAAAACAATGAGCAGTTCTTC
NA,TRBV19,few,15,TRBJ1-5,CASSILEGGNQPQHF,TGTGCCAGTAGTATTCTGGAGGGGGGCAATCAGCCCCAGCATTTT
NA,TRBV15,few,15,TRBJ1-5,CATSRDRGYPQPQHF,TGTGCCACCAGCAGAGACCGGGGCTACCCTCAGCCCCAGCATTTT
NA,TRBV18,NA,13,TRBJ1-1,CASSKQSSREAFF,TGTGCCAGCTCAAAACAGAGTAGCCGGGAAGCTTTCTTT
NA,TRBV12-3/TRBV12-4,many,15,TRBJ2-1,CASSLTGSGNNEQFF,TGTGCCAGCAGTTTAACAGGTAGCGGCAACAATGAGCAGTTCTTC
NA,TRBV5-5,NA,16,TRBJ1-1,CASSPDTPTLYTEAFF,TGTGCCAGCAGCCCAGATACTCCCACCCTTTACACTGAAGCTTTCTTT
NA,TRBV6-5,many,15,TRBJ1-6,CASSYSDSRNSPLHF,TGTGCCAGCAGTTACTCGGACAGCCGCAATTCACCCCTCCACTTT
TRBD1,TRBV7-8,many,16,TRBJ1-2,CASSRSFGQGVGGYTF,TGTGCCAGCAGCCGAAGCTTCGGACAGGGGGTCGGTGGCTACACCTTC
NA,TRBV20-1,many,17,TRBJ1-6,CSATRNTVNSNNSPLHF,TGCAGTGCTACCCGAAACACTGTGAACTCCAATAATTCACCCCTCCACTTT
TRBD1,TRBV11-2,many,15,TRBJ2-2,CASSSHRGRTGELFF,TGTGCCAGCAGCTCCCACAGGGGTAGAACCGGGGAGCTGTTTTTT
NA,TRBV12-3/TRBV12-4,NA,12,TRBJ2-2,CAEGAGTGELFF,TGTGCCGAGGGCGCCGGGACCGGGGAGCTGTTTTTT
NA,TRBV11-2,many,15,TRBJ2-1,CASSLTQGSYNEQFF,TGTGCCAGCAGCTTAACCCAGGGCTCCTACAATGAGCAGTTCTTC
NA,TRBV4-1,NA,16,TRBJ2-2,CASSPRTDPNTGELFF,TGCGCCAGCAGCCCACGGACGGACCCGAACACCGGGGAGCTGTTTTTT
NA,TRBV7-8,many,20,TRBJ2-6,CASSLEGGGVVSSGANVLTF,TGTGCCAGCAGCTTAGAGGGGGGCGGGGTTGTCAGCTCTGGGGCCAACGTCCTGACTTTC
NA,TRBV5-1,many,13,TRBJ1-2,CASSGDGAPGYTF,TGCGCCAGCAGCGGGGATGGGGCTCCGGGCTACACCTTC
NA,TRBV11-2,many,14,TRBJ2-2,CASSLRRNTGELFF,TGTGCCAGCAGCTTACGGAGGAACACCGGGGAGCTGTTTTTT
TRBD1,TRBV12-3/TRBV12-4,many,14,TRBJ1-5,CASSLQGVNQPQHF,TGTGCCAGCAGCCTACAGGGGGTCAATCAGCCCCAGCATTTT
TRBD1,TRBV2,many,13,TRBJ1-6,CASRGQANSPLHF,TGTGCCAGCCGTGGACAGGCTAATTCACCCCTCCACTTT
NA,TRBV27,many,17,TRBJ1-1,CASSLIDPSGVNTEAFF,TGTGCCAGCAGTTTAATCGACCCCTCCGGGGTGAACACTGAAGCTTTCTTT
TRBD2,TRBV9,many,16,TRBJ2-1,CASSFQSSGPYNEQFF,TGTGCCAGCAGCTTCCAATCTAGCGGTCCTTACAATGAGCAGTTCTTC
NA,TRBV4-2,many,11,TRBJ2-3,CASTSGDTQYF,TGTGCCAGCACCTCAGGAGATACGCAGTATTTT
TRBD2,TRBV5-1,NA,14,TRBJ2-2,CASGPSGASGELVF,TGCGCCAGCGGCCCCAGCGGGGCGAGCGGGGAGCTGGTTTTT
NA,TRBV25-1,few,16,TRBJ1-4,CASSEDRLTTNEKLFF,TGTGCCAGCAGTGAAGATAGGCTGACAACTAATGAAAAACTGTTTTTT
NA,TRBV27,many,17,TRBJ2-6,CASSLVLQYSGANVLTF,TGTGCCAGCAGTTTAGTGCTTCAGTACTCTGGGGCCAACGTCCTGACTTTC
NA,TRBV20-1,NA,12,TRBJ2-1,CSARDSLSEQFF,TGCAGTGCTAGAGATTCGCTTTCCGAGCAGTTCTTC
TRBD1,TRBV24-1,NA,15,TRBJ1-1,CATSDRDRGGTEAFF,TGTGCCACCAGTGATAGGGACAGGGGTGGAACTGAAGCTTTCTTT
NA,TRBV7-8,NA,14,TRBJ2-5,CASSLSWGRETQYF,TGTGCCAGCAGCTTAAGTTGGGGGAGGGAGACCCAGTACTTC
NA,TRBV7-9,many,15,TRBJ2-1,CARLPFDQGNNEQFF,TGTGCCAGGCTGCCGTTTGACCAAGGGAACAATGAGCAGTTCTTC
NA,TRBV12-3/TRBV12-4,many,12,TRBJ1-2,CASSLEGFGYTF,TGTGCCAGCAGTTTGGAGGGTTTCGGCTACACCTTC
TRBD2,TRBV4-1,few,15,TRBJ2-7,CASSQGSGRGYEQYF,TGCGCCAGCAGCCAAGGAAGCGGGAGGGGTTACGAGCAGTACTTC
NA,TRBV3-1,NA,13,TRBJ2-1,CASSQETGLGRFF,TGTGCCAGCAGCCAAGAAACAGGGCTCGGGCGGTTCTTC
TRBD1,TRBV12-3/TRBV12-4,many,13,TRBJ2-5,CASTTPGTGPQYF,TGTGCCAGCACCACCCCAGGGACAGGGCCCCAGTACTTC
NA,TRBV11-1,NA,19,TRBJ2-6,CASSSRQRGATTGANVLTF,TGTGCCAGCAGCTCCCGACAACGGGGGGCGACTACTGGGGCCAACGTCCTGACTTTC
NA,TRBV10-3,NA,12,TRBJ2-3,CAISQSGDTQYF,TGTGCCATCAGTCAATCAGGGGATACGCAGTATTTT
NA,TRBV5-1,NA,14,TRBJ2-2,CASMGTPNTGELFF,TGCGCCAGCATGGGGACACCTAACACCGGGGAGCTGTTTTTT